The rows below give T cell receptor beta chains drawn from one sample of a study of early T cells in non-severe SARS-CoV-2 infection. Each CDR3 protein is one row after TCRdb ran MiXCR on the 5' RACE reads. In the table there are 35,000 to 50,000 distinct CDR3 sequences, about 5.9% of which are singletons. The sample was whole blood, taken at baseline. The receptors were gathered from an adult who was a healthcare worker with PCR-confirmed SARS-CoV-2 infection or an uninfected control (not recorded which). Each CDR3 is given with its conserved first and last residue. The D gene is left open where the match is weak. Clone size is stated in some rows and not others, as once, few, many or a class when expanded.

size	D	V	J	CDR3	DNA
many	NA	TRBV11-2	TRBJ1-4	CASSLASGRNEKLFF	TGTGCCAGCAGCTTAGCTAGCGGCAGGAATGAAAAACTGTTTTTT
many	NA	TRBV30	TRBJ1-5	CAWNEGSDQPQHF	TGTGCCTGGAATGAGGGTAGCGATCAGCCCCAGCATTTT
NA	NA	TRBV7-6	TRBJ2-7	CASSSVLSSYEQYF	TGTGCCAGCAGCTCGGTCCTTAGCTCCTACGAGCAGTACTTC
many	NA	TRBV20-1	TRBJ2-7	CSATRKGLHYEQYF	TGCAGTGCGACTAGGAAGGGATTACACTACGAGCAGTACTTC
many	TRBD1	TRBV5-1	TRBJ2-7	CASSLRPGTASTYEQYF	TGCGCCAGCAGCTTACGTCCCGGGACAGCTTCGACCTACGAGCAGTACTTC
few	NA	TRBV2	TRBJ1-4	CASTREGPSRSEKLFF	TGTGCCAGCACCAGGGAGGGACCGAGCCGTAGTGAAAAACTGTTTTTT
many	TRBD1	TRBV7-3	TRBJ1-1	CASSLTPLQGARTEAFF	TGTGCCAGCAGCTTAACCCCCTTACAGGGGGCAAGGACTGAAGCTTTCTTT
many	TRBD2	TRBV11-2	TRBJ2-1	CASSLGTSGVYEQFF	TGTGCCAGCAGCTTAGGGACTAGCGGGGTGTATGAGCAGTTCTTC
NA	NA	TRBV4-2	TRBJ1-1	CASSHAGVMNTEAFF	TGTGCCAGCAGCCATGCAGGGGTAATGAACACTGAAGCTTTCTTT
many	TRBD2	TRBV11-2	TRBJ2-1	CASSLAPGLAGREQFF	TGTGCCAGCAGCTTAGCCCCGGGACTAGCGGGTAGGGAGCAGTTCTTC
few	TRBD1	TRBV5-4	TRBJ2-4	CASSGTAKNIQYF	TGTGCCAGCAGCGGGACAGCTAAAAACATTCAGTACTTC
few	TRBD1	TRBV12-3/TRBV12-4	TRBJ2-1	CASSPIGTGGFSYNEQFF	TGTGCCAGCAGTCCAATCGGGACAGGGGGTTTCTCCTACAATGAGCAGTTCTTC
many	NA	TRBV27	TRBJ1-5	CASRGPTQPQHF	TGTGCCAGCAGGGGGCCCACTCAGCCCCAGCATTTT
NA	NA	TRBV2	TRBJ1-5	CASSQEGGNQPQHF	TGTGCCAGCAGTCAAGAGGGGGGCAATCAGCCCCAGCATTTT